The 9 T cell receptor beta chains below come from one sample, sequenced in a study of T cell repertoires in cytomegalovirus infection (dated by TCRdb to 2018 to 2020). The run used an Illumina HiSeq 1500. Starting from the raw public reads, TCRdb applied fastp trimming at Q25, assembled clones with MiXCR and retained in-frame beta chains. Each CDR3 protein appears once, grouped with its most common genes and DNA. This sample is represented by approximately 190,000 distinct CDR3 sequences; roughly 30% of them were singletons. Approximately 30% of the sample rests with the top ten. Sequencing used PBMCs. These receptors came from a human donor in good health (CMV status not recorded). Some clones in this sample may be carry-over from other donors' samples.

The chain combines TRBV7-2 with TRBJ2-1; D may be TRBD2 (7 bases). The CDR3 is 14 amino acids. V was shortened by 0 bases and J by 9 bases, with 12 bases between the two germline ends. Germline CDR1 SGHTA, CDR2 FQGNSA. This CDR3 reads CASSLARGGGEQFF. For the CDR3, the DNA is TGTGCCAGCAGCTTAGCTAGGGGGGGGGGTGAGCAGTTCTTC.

The J gene is TRBJ1-1, the V gene TRBV10-3; 8 positions agree with TRBD1. CDR3 length: 12 residues. Germline values: CDR1 ENHRY, CDR2 SYGVKD. After removal of 5 bases from V and 4 bases from J, the junction contained 0 bases not matched to a gene. CDR3 bases: TGTGCCATCAGTACAGGGGGCACTGAAGCTTTCTTT. This translates into CAISTGGTEAFF.

This clonotype is a singleton in its sample. The chain links TRBV6-6 to TRBJ1-2, with 9 positions matching TRBD1. The CDR3 spans 15 residues. CDR1 is MNHNY, CDR2 SVGAGI, per germline (reference sequence). J was trimmed by 8 bases and V by 6 bases; bases with no gene match: 13. The DNA of the CDR3 is TGTGCCAGCAGCCTCTACACAGGGGGCTCTGAGGGCTACACCTTC. Its translation: CASSLYTGGSEGYTF.

The chain couples TRBV10-2 to TRBJ2-7; no firm D call. Between the trimmed V and J ends, which lost 0 bases and 0 bases, there was a span of 9 bases. Looked up from germline, CDR1 is WSHSY and CDR2 is SAAADI. This CDR3 is 15 amino acids long. CDR3 sequence: CASSESLGSSYEQYF. DNA for the CDR3: TGCGCCAGCAGTGAGTCGCTGGGCAGCTCCTACGAGCAGTACTTC.

This clonotype appeared a few times. CDR3 protein: CASSSDIYTEAFF. The CDR3 bases are TGTGCCAGCAGCTCGGACATTTACACTGAAGCTTTCTTT. The rearrangement joins TRBV11-2 to TRBJ1-1; perhaps TRBD1 as D (5 bases). Germline V gives CDR1 SGHAT, CDR2 FQNNGV. CDR3 size: 13 residues. The V and J ends lost 4 bases and 3 bases respectively, with 9 bases between them.

The rearrangement links TRBV20-1 to TRBJ2-3, with unresolved D. The CDR3 runs to 13 residues. Germline V CDR1 and CDR2: DFQATT, SNEGSKA (reference sequence). The V end lost 3 bases, the J end lost 1 base, and 8 bases lay between the germline ends. The CDR3 nucleotides read TGCAGTGCTAGGGGCATTGGCACAGATACGCAGTATTTT. This encodes CSARGIGTDTQYF.

The chain joins TRBV11-3 to TRBJ2-3; D perhaps matches TRBD1 (5 bases). The CDR3 runs 14 residues. Deletions cut 3 bases from V and 6 bases from J, with 13 bases between. Germline-derived CDR1 and CDR2 are SGHNT and YENEEA. The CDR3 reads CASSFDSEGDTQYF. The CDR3, as DNA: TGTGCCAGCAGCTTCGACAGTGAAGGGGATACGCAGTATTTT.

This chain links TRBV29-1 with TRBJ2-5; D unclear. The CDR3 extends over 13 amino acids. Germline CDR1 and CDR2: SQVTM and ANQGSEA. V was clipped by 5 bases and J by 4 bases, with 14 bases between them. The CDR3 reads CSVFIDGGETQYF. Here the CDR3 DNA reads TGCAGCGTTTTCATCGACGGCGGAGAGACCCAGTACTTC.

The chain links TRBV4-1 to TRBJ2-5, with a possible D match to TRBD1 (5 bases). V dropped 2 bases and J dropped 0 bases, with 10 bases sitting between them. Germline V gene sequence: CDR1 MGHRA, CDR2 YSYEKL. The CDR3 consists of 15 residues. The CDR3 protein is CASSQSPGYQETQYF. The CDR3 DNA is TGCGCCAGCAGCCAATCCCCAGGGTACCAAGAGACCCAGTACTTC.